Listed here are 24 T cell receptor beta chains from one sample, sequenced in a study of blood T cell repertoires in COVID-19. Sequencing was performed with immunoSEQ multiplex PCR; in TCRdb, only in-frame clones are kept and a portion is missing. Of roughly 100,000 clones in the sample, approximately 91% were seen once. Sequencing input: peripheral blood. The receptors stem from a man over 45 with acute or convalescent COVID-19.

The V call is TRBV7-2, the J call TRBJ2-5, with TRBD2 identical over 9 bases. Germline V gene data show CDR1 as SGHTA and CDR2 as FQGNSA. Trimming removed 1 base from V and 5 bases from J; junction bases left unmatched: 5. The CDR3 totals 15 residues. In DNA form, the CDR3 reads TGTGCCAGCAGCTTAGGCGGGGGGGCCTTGGAGACCCAGTACTTC. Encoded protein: CASSLGGGALETQYF.

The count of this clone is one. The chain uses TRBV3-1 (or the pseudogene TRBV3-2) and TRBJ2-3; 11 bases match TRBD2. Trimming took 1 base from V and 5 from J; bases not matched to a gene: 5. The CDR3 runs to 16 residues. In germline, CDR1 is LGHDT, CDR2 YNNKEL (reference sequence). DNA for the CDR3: TGTGCCAGCAGCCAAGTGGCTAGCGGGGGGCAAGATACGCAGTATTTT. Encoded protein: CASSQVASGGQDTQYF.

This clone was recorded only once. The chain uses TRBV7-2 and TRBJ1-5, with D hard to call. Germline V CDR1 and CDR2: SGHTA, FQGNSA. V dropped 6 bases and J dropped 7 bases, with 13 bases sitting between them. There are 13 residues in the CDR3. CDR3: CASSPAAEQPQHF. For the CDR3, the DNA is TGTGCCAGCAGTCCCGCAGCGGAACAGCCCCAGCATTTT.

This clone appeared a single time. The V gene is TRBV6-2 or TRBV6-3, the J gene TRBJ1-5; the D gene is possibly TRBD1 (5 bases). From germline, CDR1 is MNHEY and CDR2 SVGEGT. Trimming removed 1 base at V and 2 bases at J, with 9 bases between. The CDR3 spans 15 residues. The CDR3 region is CASSYFRGGNQPQHF. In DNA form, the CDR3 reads TGTGCCAGCAGTTACTTTCGGGGGGGCAATCAGCCCCAGCATTTT.

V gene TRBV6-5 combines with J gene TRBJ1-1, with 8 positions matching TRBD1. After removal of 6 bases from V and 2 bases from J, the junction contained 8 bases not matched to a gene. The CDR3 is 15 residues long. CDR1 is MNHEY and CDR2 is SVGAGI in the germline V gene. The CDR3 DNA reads TGTGCCAGCAGCCCGAGGGACAGGCACAACACTGAAGCTTTCTTT. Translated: CASSPRDRHNTEAFF.

CDR3 region: CASFPPGVGGNTIYF. In DNA, the CDR3 is TGTGCCAGCTTCCCCCCGGGTGTTGGTGGAAACACCATATATTTT. V gene TRBV6-4 combines with J gene TRBJ1-3; no clear D. CDR1 and CDR2 from the germline V gene are MRHNA and SNTAGT. The CDR3 length is 15 residues. V lost 8 bases, J lost 3 bases, and 17 bases lay in between.

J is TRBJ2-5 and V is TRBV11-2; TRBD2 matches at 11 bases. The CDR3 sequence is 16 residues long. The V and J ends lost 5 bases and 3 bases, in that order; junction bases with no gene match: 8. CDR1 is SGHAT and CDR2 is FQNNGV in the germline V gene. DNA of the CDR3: TGTGCCAGCAGCCCTCACCGACTAGCGGGAAAAGAGACCCAGTACTTC. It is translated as CASSPHRLAGKETQYF. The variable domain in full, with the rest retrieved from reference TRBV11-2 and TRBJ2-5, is EAGVAQSPRYKIIEKRQSVAFWCNPISGHATLYWYQQILGQGPKLLIQFQNNGVVDDSQLPKDRFSAERLKGVDSTLKIQPAKLEDSAVYLCASSPHRLAGKETQYFGPGTRLLVL.

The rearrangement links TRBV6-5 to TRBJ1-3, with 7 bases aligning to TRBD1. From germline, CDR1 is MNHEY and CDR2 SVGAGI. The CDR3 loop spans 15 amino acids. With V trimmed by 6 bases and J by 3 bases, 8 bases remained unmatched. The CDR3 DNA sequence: TGTGCCAGCAGGTCCTCAGGGACAGATGGAAACACCATATATTTT. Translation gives CASRSSGTDGNTIYF.

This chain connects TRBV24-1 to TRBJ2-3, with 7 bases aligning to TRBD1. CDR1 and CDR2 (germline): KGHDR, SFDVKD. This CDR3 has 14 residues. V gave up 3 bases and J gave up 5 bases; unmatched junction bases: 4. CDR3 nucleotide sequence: TGTGCCACCAGTGATGCGACAGGGTTAGATACGCAGTATTTT. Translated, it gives CATSDATGLDTQYF.

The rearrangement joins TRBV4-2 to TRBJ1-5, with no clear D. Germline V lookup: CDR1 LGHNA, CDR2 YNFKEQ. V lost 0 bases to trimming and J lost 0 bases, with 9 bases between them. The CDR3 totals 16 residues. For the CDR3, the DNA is TGTGCCAGCAGCCAAGATCCCAGCGATAGCAATCAGCCCCAGCATTTT. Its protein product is CASSQDPSDSNQPQHF.

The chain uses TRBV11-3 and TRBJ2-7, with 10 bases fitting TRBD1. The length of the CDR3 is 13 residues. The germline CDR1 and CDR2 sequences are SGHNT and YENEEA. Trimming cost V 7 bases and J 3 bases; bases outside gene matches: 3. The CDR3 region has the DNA TGTGCCAGCAACGGACAGGGGGGCTACGAGCAGTACTTC. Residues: CASNGQGGYEQYF. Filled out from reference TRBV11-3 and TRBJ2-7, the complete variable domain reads EAGVVQSPRYKIIEKKQPVAFWCNPISGHNTLYWYLQNLGQGPELLIRYENEEAVDDSQLPKDRFSAERLKGVDSTLKIQPAELGDSAVYLCASNGQGGYEQYFGPGTRLTVT.

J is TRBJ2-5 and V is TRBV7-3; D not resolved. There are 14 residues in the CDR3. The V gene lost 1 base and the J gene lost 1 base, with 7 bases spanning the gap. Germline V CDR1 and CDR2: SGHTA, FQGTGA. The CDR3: CASSLRGSQETQYF. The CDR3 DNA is TGTGCCAGCAGCTTAAGAGGATCCCAAGAGACCCAGTACTTC. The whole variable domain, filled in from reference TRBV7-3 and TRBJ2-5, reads GAGVSQTPSNKVTEKGKYVELRCDPISGHTALYWYRQSLGQGPEFLIYFQGTGAADDSGLPNDRFFAVRPEGSVSTLKIQRTERGDSAVYLCASSLRGSQETQYFGPGTRLLVL.

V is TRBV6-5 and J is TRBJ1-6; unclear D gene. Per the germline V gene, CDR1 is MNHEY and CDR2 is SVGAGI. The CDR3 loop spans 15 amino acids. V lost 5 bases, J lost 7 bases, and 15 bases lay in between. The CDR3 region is CASSPLGRRNSPLHF. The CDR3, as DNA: TGTGCCAGCAGTCCCCTGGGCAGAAGGAATTCACCCCTCCACTTT.

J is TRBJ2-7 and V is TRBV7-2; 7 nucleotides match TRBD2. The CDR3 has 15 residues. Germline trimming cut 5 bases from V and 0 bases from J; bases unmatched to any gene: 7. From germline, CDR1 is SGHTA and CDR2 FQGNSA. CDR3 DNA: TGTGCCAGCAGCAAGGACGGGGGGACCTCCTACGAGCAGTACTTC. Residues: CASSKDGGTSYEQYF.

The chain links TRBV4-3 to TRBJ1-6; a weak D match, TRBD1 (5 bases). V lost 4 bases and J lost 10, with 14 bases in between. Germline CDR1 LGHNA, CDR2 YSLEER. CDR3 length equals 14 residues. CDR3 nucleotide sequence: TGCGCCAGCAGCCTTGGGGCAGGAGCCTCACCCCTCCACTTT. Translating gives CASSLGAGASPLHF.

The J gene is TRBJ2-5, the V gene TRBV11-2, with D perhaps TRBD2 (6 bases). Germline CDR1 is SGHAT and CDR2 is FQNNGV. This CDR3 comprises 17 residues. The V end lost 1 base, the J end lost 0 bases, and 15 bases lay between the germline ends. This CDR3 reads CASSLVGGAGHQETQYF. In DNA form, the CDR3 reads TGTGCCAGCAGCTTAGTCGGAGGGGCGGGACACCAAGAGACCCAGTACTTC.

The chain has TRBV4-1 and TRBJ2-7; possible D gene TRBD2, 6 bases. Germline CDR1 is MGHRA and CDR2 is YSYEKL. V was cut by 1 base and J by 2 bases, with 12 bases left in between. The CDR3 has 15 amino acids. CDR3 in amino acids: CASSQGDSGPYEQYF. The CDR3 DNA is TGCGCCAGCAGCCAAGGGGACTCCGGGCCCTACGAGCAGTACTTC.

The CDR3 coding sequence is TGTGCCAGCGAAGGGGATGAGGAGACCCAGTACTTC. The encoded protein is CASEGDEETQYF. The chain has TRBV11-3 and TRBJ2-5; weak D call: TRBD1 (5 bases). The length of the CDR3 is 12 residues. The germline V and J ends were trimmed by 8 bases and 5 bases, with 12 bases remaining between them. The V gene's germline CDR1 is SGHNT and CDR2 YENEEA.

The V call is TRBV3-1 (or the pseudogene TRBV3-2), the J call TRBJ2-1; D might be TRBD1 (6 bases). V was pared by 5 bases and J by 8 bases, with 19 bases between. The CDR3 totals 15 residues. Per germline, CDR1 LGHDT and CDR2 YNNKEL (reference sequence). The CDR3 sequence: CASSSGTPRGDEQFF. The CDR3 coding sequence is TGTGCCAGCAGCTCAGGGACCCCCAGGGGCGATGAGCAGTTCTTC.

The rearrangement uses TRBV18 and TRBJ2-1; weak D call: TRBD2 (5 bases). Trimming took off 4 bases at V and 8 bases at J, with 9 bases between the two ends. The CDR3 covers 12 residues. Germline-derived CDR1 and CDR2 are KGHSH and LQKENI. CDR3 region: CASSRLRDEQFF. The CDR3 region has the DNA TGTGCCAGCTCACGGCTGCGGGATGAGCAGTTCTTC. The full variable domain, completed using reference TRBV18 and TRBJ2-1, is NAGVMQNPRHLVRRRGQEARLRCSPMKGHSHVYWYRQLPEEGLKFMVYLQKENIIDESGMPKERFSAEFPKEGPSILRIQQVVRGDSAAYFCASSRLRDEQFFGPGTRLTVL.

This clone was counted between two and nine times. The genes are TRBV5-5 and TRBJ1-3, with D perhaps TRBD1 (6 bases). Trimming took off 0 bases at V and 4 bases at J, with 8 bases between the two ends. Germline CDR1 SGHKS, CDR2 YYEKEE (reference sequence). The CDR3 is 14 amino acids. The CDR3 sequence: CASSLDRAGNTIYF. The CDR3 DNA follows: TGTGCCAGCAGCTTGGACAGGGCCGGAAACACCATATATTTT. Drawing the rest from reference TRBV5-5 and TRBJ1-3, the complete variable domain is DAGVTQSPTHLIKTRGQQVTLRCSPISGHKSVSWYQQVLGQGPQFIFQYYEKEERGRGNFPDRFSARQFPNYSSELNVNALLLGDSALYLCASSLDRAGNTIYFGEGSWLTVV.

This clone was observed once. For the CDR3, the DNA is TGCGCCAGCAGTGAGTCGGGGGGAAAGGCTGAAGCTTTCTTT. Translated: CASSESGGKAEAFF. The chain combines TRBV10-2 with TRBJ1-1; D might be TRBD1 (5 bases). With 0 bases removed from V and 6 bases from J, the gap between germline ends came to 11 bases. The CDR3 consists of 14 residues. In germline, CDR1 is WSHSY, CDR2 SAAADI.

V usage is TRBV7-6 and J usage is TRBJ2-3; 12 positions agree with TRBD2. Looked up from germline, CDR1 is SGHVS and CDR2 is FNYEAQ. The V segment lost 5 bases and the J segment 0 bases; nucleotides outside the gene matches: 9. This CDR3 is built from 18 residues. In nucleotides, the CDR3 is TGTGCCAGCAGCAGCGGGACTAGCGGGCGCACTAGCACAGATACGCAGTATTTT. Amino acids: CASSSGTSGRTSTDTQYF.

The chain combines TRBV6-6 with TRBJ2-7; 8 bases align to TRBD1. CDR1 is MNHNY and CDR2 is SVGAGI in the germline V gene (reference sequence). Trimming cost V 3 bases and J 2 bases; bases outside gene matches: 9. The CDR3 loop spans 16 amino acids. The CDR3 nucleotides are TGTGCCAGCAGTTATCCCACACAGGGGGGCCCCTACGAGCAGTACTTC. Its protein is CASSYPTQGGPYEQYF.